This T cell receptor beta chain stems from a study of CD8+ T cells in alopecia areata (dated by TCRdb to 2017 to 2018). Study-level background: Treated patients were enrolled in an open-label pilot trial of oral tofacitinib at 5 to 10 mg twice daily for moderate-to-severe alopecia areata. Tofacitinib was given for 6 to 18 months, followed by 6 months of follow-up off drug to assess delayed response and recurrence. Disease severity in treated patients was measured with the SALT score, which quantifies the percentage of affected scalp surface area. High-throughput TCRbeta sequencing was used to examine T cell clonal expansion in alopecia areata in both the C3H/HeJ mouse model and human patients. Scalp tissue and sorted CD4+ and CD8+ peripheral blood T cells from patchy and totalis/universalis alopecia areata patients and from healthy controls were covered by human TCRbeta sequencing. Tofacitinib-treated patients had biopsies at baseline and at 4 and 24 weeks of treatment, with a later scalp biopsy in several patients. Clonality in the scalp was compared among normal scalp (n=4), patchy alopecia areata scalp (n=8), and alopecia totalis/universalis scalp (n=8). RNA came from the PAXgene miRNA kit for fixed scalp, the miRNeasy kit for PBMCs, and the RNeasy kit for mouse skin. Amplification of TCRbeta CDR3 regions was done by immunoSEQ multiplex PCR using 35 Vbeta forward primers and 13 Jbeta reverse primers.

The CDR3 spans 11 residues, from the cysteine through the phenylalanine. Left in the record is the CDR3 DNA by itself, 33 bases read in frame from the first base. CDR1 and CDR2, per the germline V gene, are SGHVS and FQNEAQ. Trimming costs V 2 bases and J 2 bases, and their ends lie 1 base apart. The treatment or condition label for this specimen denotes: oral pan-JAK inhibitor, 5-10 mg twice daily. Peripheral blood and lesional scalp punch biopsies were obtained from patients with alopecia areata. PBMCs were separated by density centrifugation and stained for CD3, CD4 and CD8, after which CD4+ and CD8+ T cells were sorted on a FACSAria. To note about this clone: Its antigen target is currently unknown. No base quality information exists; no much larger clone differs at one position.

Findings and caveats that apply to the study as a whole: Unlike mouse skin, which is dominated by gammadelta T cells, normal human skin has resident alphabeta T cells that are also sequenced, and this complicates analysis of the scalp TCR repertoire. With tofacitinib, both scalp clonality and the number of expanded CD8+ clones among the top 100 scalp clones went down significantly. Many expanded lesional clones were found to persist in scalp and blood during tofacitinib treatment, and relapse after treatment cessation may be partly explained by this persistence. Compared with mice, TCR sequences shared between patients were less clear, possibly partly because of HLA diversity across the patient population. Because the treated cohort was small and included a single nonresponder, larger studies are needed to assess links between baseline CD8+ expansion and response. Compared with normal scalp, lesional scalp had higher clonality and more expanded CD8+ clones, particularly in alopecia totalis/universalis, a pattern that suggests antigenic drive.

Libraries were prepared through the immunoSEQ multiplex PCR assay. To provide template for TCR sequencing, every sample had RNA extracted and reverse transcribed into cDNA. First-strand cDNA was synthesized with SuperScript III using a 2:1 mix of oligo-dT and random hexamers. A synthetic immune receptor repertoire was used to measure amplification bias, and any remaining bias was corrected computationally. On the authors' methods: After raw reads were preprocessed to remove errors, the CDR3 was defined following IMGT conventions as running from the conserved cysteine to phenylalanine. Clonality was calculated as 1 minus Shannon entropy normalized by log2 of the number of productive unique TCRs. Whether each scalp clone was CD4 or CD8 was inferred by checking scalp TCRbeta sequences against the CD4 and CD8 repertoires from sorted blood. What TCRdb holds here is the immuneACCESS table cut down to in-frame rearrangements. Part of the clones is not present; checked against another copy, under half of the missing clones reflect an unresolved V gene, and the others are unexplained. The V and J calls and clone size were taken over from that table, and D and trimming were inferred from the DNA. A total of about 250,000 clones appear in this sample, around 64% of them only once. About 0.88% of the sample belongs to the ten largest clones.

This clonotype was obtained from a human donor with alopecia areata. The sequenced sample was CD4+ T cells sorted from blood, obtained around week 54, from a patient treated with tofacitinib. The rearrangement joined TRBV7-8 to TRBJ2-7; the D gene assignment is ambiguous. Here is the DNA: TGTGCCAGCAGCTTAACCTACGAGCAGTACTTC. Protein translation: CASSLTYEQYF. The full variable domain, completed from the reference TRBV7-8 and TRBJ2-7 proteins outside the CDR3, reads GAGVSQSPRYKVAKRGQDVALRCDPISGHVSLFWYQQALGQGPEFLTYFQNEAQLDKSGLPSDRFFAERPEGSVSTLKIQRTQQEDSAVYLCASSLTYEQYFGPGTRLTVT.